This TCR beta chain was obtained from a study of blood T cell repertoires in COVID-19. Study information: COVID-19 samples, acute and convalescent, were from the United States, Italy and Spain. T cells, B-cell-depleted T cells, or PBMCs provided the cDNA or gDNA that served as material.

The V end was cut by 0 bases, the J end by 3 bases, with 10 bases between. Germline V CDR1 and CDR2: SGHRS, YFSETQ. The CDR3 is made up of 14 amino acids. In the source study's methods: Estimates of nucleated cell counts were drawn from the amplification of reference gene primers. TCRdb's copy holds only in-frame clones and misses some; the assay was immunoSEQ multiplex PCR. V, J and clone size are taken as reported in that table, and D and trimming were inferred from the DNA itself. The data contain about 210,000 clones, 84% of them singletons. Seattle patients were enrolled while actively infected and followed longitudinally.

The rearrangement uses TRBV5-1 and TRBJ2-7; D not certain. The sequence came from a woman aged 80 or over with COVID-19, enrolled during active disease. Input material: peripheral blood. The CDR3 coding sequence is TGCGCCAGCAGCTTGGACAGTGCGTACTACGAGCAGTACTTC. Encoded protein: CASSLDSAYYEQYF.